The subject of this entry is one TCR beta chain. This entry belongs to a study of T cell responses to AZD1222 COVID-19 vaccine. The CDR3 extends over 14 amino acids. Germline-derived CDR1 and CDR2 are LGHDT and YNNKEL (reference sequence). V dropped 7 bases and J dropped 1 base, with 8 bases sitting between them. Sequenced by immunoSEQ multiplex PCR; TCRdb stores in-frame clones only, minus some. The table lists nearly 110,000 clones, around 90% of them singletons. The sample in question was peripheral blood, obtained on day 0 of AZD1222 vaccination. The chain employs TRBV3-1 (or the pseudogene TRBV3-2) and TRBJ2-6; D possibly corresponds to TRBD2 (5 bases). The receptor comes from an adult in good health. The DNA of the CDR3 is TGTGCCAGCACCCGGGAATCTGGGGCCAACGTCCTGACTTTC. It translates to CASTRESGANVLTF.